The clone carrying this TCR beta chain was observed at least ten times. No antigen is known for it. Germline-derived CDR1 and CDR2 are SGHRS and YFSETQ. V was clipped by 1 base and J by 7 bases, with 8 bases between them. This CDR3 region has 13 residues. The data originate from a study of Graves' ophthalmopathy and Graves' hyperthyroidism. Looking at the study overall: There was a collection of peripheral blood at initial diagnosis, before any treatment.

The authors used Ficoll-Paque density gradient centrifugation to separate PBMCs. The input was about 10 ml of fresh peripheral blood. Beta-chain TCR CDR3 regions were amplified from RNA transcripts. A first-round RT-PCR used HTBI primers, followed by a second-round multiplex PCR. MiXCR, applied by TCRdb to the multiplex PCR reads, yields one record per CDR3 protein. This sample has 600,000 to 650,000 distinct CDR3 sequences, with about 24% found just once. Broader study findings: A 13-signature model separated ophthalmopathy from stable hyperthyroidism, reaching 85% to 90% sensitivity and less than 82% specificity cross-validated. Blood contained most expanded thyroid clonotypes exceeding 0.001 frequency.

This TCR was recovered from a woman between 18 and 30 years old with stable Graves' hyperthyroidism. Some clones in this sample may be carry-over from other donors' samples. The gene calls are TRBV5-1 and TRBJ2-2, with D possibly matching TRBD1 (5 bases). The sequencing input was peripheral blood. The CDR3 protein is CASSLKGNGELFF. The CDR3 DNA is TGCGCCAGCAGCTTGAAGGGGAACGGGGAGCTGTTTTTT.